Sequencing of this T cell receptor (beta chain) was carried out in a study of T cell repertoires in cytomegalovirus infection (dated by TCRdb to about 2019). In terms of the full investigation: Alongside well-studied HLA-B-restricted epitopes, the peptide stimulations were aimed at recently identified HLA-C-restricted CMV epitopes, whose presentation resists viral immunomodulation. The HLA type of each donor mattered for the analysis, because public TCR beta signatures pointed to carriage of CMV infection along with the matching HLA type.

Here is what the overall study found, with its caveats: Carriers of CMV infection plus the relevant HLA type were discriminated by the cumulative frequency of public TCR beta family members in the study cohort and in an independent 352-donor cohort. The ex vivo response was dominated by HLA-C-restricted CMV-specific TCR beta clonotypes, which also provided the single most frequent clonotype in two of eight donors.

What this sample's treatment or condition label stands for: in vitro stimulation with specific CMV peptide epitopes to enrich CMV-specific T cells. This clonotype was picked up a small number of times. This receptor's antigen is unknown. No qualities accompany the bases; no much larger clone lies one base away. V is shortened by 2 bases, J by 2 bases, and the region joining them spans 13 bases. The CDR3 starts with the cysteine, ends with the phenylalanine, and has 15 residues. Of all the DNA, just the CDR3 is kept, 45 bases in frame from base 1. Taken from the germline V gene, the CDR1 and CDR2 loops are SGHTA and FQGTGA. Sequencing instrument: Illumina HiSeq 1500. The public reads were reanalyzed by TCRdb: fastp trimming at Q25, MiXCR alignment, in-frame beta chains only. Each record represents a unique CDR3 protein, reported with the most common genes and DNA among its rows. The sample table lists about 150,000 distinct CDR3 sequences, more than 25% of them with a count of one. Clones ranked in the top ten supply roughly half of the sample.

Sequencing used CD8+ T cells from cultured PBMCs, obtained from culture after CMV antigen stimulation. The sequence derives from a human donor in good health (CMV status not recorded). Some clones in this sample may be carry-over from other donors' samples. The rearranged chain carries TRBV7-3 and TRBJ2-7, and perhaps TRBD1 as D gene, on 5 matching bases. The nucleotide sequence is given as TGTGCCAGCAGCTTATTTCCAGGGCCCGCCTACGAGCAGTACTTC. Its product reads: CASSLFPGPAYEQYF.